The 2 T cell receptor beta chains in this list originate from one sample, sequenced in a study of vaccination and CD4 T cells after COVID-19. Stated treatment: approximately 9-day PBMC culture with coronavirus spike peptide pools or control peptides (ViraFEST assay). Cultured CD4+ T cell DNA underwent sequencing with the Oncomine TCR Beta short-read assay. TCRdb analysed the PCR reads with MiXCR anew, one entry per CDR3 protein. The sample holds approximately 15,000 distinct CDR3 sequences, about 65% seen once. For these receptors, no antigen is known. Specimen: CD4+ T cells from blood, cultured in vitro. Receptor source: a human donor who had recovered from COVID-19.

The chain employs TRBV19 and TRBJ1-6; D is unresolved. Deletions cut 5 bases from V and 4 bases from J, with 9 bases between. The V gene's germline CDR1 is LNHDA and CDR2 SQIVND (reference sequence). This CDR3 is built from 14 residues. Here the CDR3 reads CASSDPGYNSPLHF. CDR3 DNA sequence: TGTGCCAGTAGTGATCCGGGATATAATTCACCCCTCCACTTT.

In its sample, this clonotype was seen once. The chain joins TRBV20-1 to TRBJ1-4; D not resolved. The V and J ends lost 7 bases and 8 bases respectively, with 11 bases between them. The CDR3 runs 11 residues. The germline V gene has CDR1 DFQATT and CDR2 SNEGSKA (reference sequence). The CDR3, as DNA: TGCAGTGTGATTCCGGGGGAAAAACTGTTTTTT. Translated: CSVIPGEKLFF.